In its sample, the clone carrying this T cell receptor (beta chain) was seen a few times. The sample belongs to a study of regulatory T cells in long-lasting Graves disease. V shed 1 base and J shed 3 bases, with 10 bases lying between them. Germline CDR1 LNHDA, CDR2 SQIVND (reference sequence). The CDR3 is 14 residues long. Building of the TCR beta libraries involved iRepertoire HTBI primers and Arm-PCR of CDR3 regions. TCRdb reprocessed the multiplex PCR reads via MiXCR and lists one record per CDR3 protein. The sample carries approximately 540,000 distinct CDR3 sequences, approximately 12% recorded once. The time point: newly diagnosed GD, antithyroid drugs for less than 3 months. Construction of the TCR library relied on RNA isolated from PBMCs. The data also belong to a second study, concerning T cells in Graves' hyperthyroidism and ophthalmopathy. That source reports: The diagnoses drew upon clinical symptoms, serum thyroxine and TRAb, thyroid ultrasound and orbital computed tomography. Most thyroid clonotypes with frequency above 0.001 were detected in blood.

The input for sequencing was peripheral blood mononuclear cells (PBMCs), taken at new diagnosis, from a patient treated with antithyroid drugs. This chain links TRBV19 with TRBJ2-7; D is perhaps TRBD1 (5 bases). The clonotype originates from a woman in her twenties or thirties with Graves disease. The CDR3 spells CASSIVQGSYEQYF. In nucleotides, the CDR3 is TGTGCCAGTAGTATAGTCCAGGGAAGCTACGAGCAGTACTTC.